The 27 T cell receptor beta chains below were found in one sample sequenced in a study of tissue T cells after allogeneic stem cell transplantation (dated by TCRdb to 2021 to 2024). Receptors were amplified or captured by the immunoSEQ multiplex PCR assay. TCRdb stores this immuneACCESS table with in-frame sequences only. Part of the clones is absent; in the studies checked, under half of the shortfall reflects unresolved V genes, and no reason is known for the rest. Here the sample has roughly 45,000 clones; over 65% occur a single time. The ten largest clones capture roughly 0.7% of the sample. The specimen was sorted cells pooled from one or two spleens. The receptor set was obtained from a pool of C57BL/6 mice in good health.

Comments on this clone: The germline and genes are mouse ones. Coverage ceases 1 residue before the CDR3 finishes, and the germline J gene fills in the end. The gene calls are TRBV1 and TRBJ2-7, with TRBD2 matching over 13 bases. Germline loops: CDR1 NSQYPW, CDR2 LRSPGD (reference sequence). V gave up 4 bases and J gave up 2 bases; unmatched junction bases: 2. The CDR3 runs 15 residues. CDR3 bases read: TGCACCTGCAGTGTCGGGACTGGGGGGGCCTATGAACAGTAC. Translation: CTCSVGTGGAYEQY. The whole CDR3 protein reads CTCSVGTGGAYEQYF.

This clone was detected a few times. Genes here carry mouse names. The read is 1 residue too short to cover the CDR3 end, so that end is filled in from the germline J gene. This chain connects TRBV19 to TRBJ2-7, with unresolved D. The length of the CDR3 is 12 residues. CDR1 and CDR2 (germline): FNHDT, SITEND (reference sequence). Trimming removed 2 bases at V and 3 bases at J, with 6 bases between. The part of the CDR3 DNA that was read is TGTGCCAGCAGTATGCCCAGCTATGAACAGTAC. This encodes CASSMPSYEQY. The full CDR3 is CASSMPSYEQYF.

On this clone: Genes and germline come from the mouse. The read finishes 1 residue shy of the CDR3 end, and the germline J gene is used to complete it. The rearrangement joins TRBV5 to TRBJ2-4; 12 nucleotides line up with TRBD2. The ends lost 4 bases at V and 0 bases at J; junction bases unmatched: 11. CDR1 is LGHNA and CDR2 is YNLKQL in the germline V gene (reference sequence). CDR3 length: 19 residues. CDR3 loop: CASSPSLTGGASSQNTLYF. Incomplete CDR3 DNA: TGTGCCAGCAGCCCCTCCTTGACTGGGGGGGCCTCTAGTCAAAACACCTTGTAC.

Remarks on this clone: The gene symbols are mouse symbols. The read ends 1 residue shy of where the CDR3 ends; the end is completed using the germline J gene. The V gene is TRBV15, the J gene TRBJ2-7; 7 positions match TRBD1. This CDR3 is 12 amino acids long. The germline V gene encodes CDR1 SGHND and CDR2 FRSKSL. V was clipped by 6 bases and J by 3 bases; unmatched bases: 2. The CDR3 DNA, read in part, is TGTGCCAGCAGATGGGACAGCTATGAACAGTAC. Its protein product is CASRWDSYEQY. The whole CDR3 reads CASRWDSYEQYF. Together with reference TRBV15 and TRBJ2-7, the CDR3 gives the full variable domain: DAGVTQTPRHEVAEKGQTIILKCEPVSGHNDLFWYRQTKIQGLELLSYFRSKSLMEDGGAFKDRFKAEMLNSSFSTLKIQPTEPKDSAVYLCASRWDSYEQYFGPGTRLTVL.

Details on this clone: All gene names here are mouse names. The DNA ends 1 residue before the CDR3 does, and the rest of the CDR3 is filled in from the germline J gene. The chain recombines TRBV12-1 with TRBJ2-2; a possible D gene is TRBD1 (6 bases). CDR3 length: 14 residues. V was clipped by 2 bases and J by 4 bases, with 10 bases between them. The germline CDR1 and CDR2 sequences are SGHSN and HYEKVE. CDR3 in amino acids: CASSRQVGTGQLYF. CDR3 DNA (partial): TGTGCCAGCTCTCGACAGGTCGGCACCGGGCAGCTCTAC.

With regard to this clone: Germline and genes: mouse. CDR3 DNA, as far as it was read: TGTGCCTGGAGTGCGGGACTGGGGTGGAAAACGCTGTAT. This gives the protein CAWSAGLGWKTLY. The whole CDR3 protein is CAWSAGLGWKTLYF. This chain uses TRBV31 with TRBJ2-3; the match to TRBD2 covers 10 bases. The missing CDR3 end, 1 residue past where the read stops, is filled in from the germline J gene. The CDR3 spans 14 residues. Germline V lookup: CDR1 GKSSPN, CDR2 SITVG. The V gene end was trimmed by 2 bases and the J gene end by 7 bases; junction bases not matched to a gene: 6.

Concerning this clone: Mouse names are used for the genes. The read ends 1 residue before the CDR3 terminus; that terminus is restored from the germline J gene. The rearrangement joins TRBV20 to TRBJ1-4; D uncertain. V dropped 1 base and J dropped 0 bases, with 6 bases sitting between them. From germline, CDR1 is GFQATS and CDR2 STVNSAI. The CDR3 is made up of 14 amino acids. The covered CDR3 bases are TGTGGTGCTAGGGTATCAATTTCCAACGAAAGATTATTT. Amino acid sequence: CGARVSISNERLF. The whole CDR3 sequence reads CGARVSISNERLFF.

With respect to this clone: Gene names and germline match the mouse. The CDR3 extends 1 residue past the end of the read, so its final part is completed from the germline J gene. The chain employs TRBV16 and TRBJ2-5; 7 nucleotides agree with TRBD1. The CDR3 runs 13 residues. With V trimmed by 5 bases and J by 6 bases, 5 bases remained unmatched. Germline V gene lookup returns CDR1 SGHSA and CDR2 FRNQAP. CDR3 region: CASSRQGEDTQYF. The part of the CDR3 DNA that was read is TGTGCAAGCAGCCGACAGGGTGAGGACACCCAGTAC.

This clone was seen more than once but under ten times. These gene names are mouse names. Read data end 1 residue before the CDR3 end; the end is taken from the germline J gene. The V call is TRBV19, the J call TRBJ2-7; no clear D. Germline assignment: CDR1 FNHDT and CDR2 SITEND (reference sequence). Between the trimmed V and J ends, which lost 0 bases and 0 bases, there was a span of 10 bases. The length of the CDR3 is 15 residues. CDR3 DNA (partial): TGTGCCAGCAGTATAGCTTCGCAGAGCTCCTATGAACAGTAC. It translates to CASSIASQSSYEQY. The full CDR3 sequence reads CASSIASQSSYEQYF.

On this clone itself: Gene names are the mouse ones. Read coverage stops 1 residue before the CDR3 terminus; the germline J gene supplies the remainder. The chain employs TRBV19 and TRBJ2-5; 9 bases are shared with TRBD1. V shed 4 bases and J 6 bases; nucleotides not matched to a gene: 6. Per the germline V gene, CDR1 is FNHDT and CDR2 is SITEND (reference sequence). The CDR3 extends over 14 amino acids. The part of the CDR3 DNA that was read is TGTGCCAGCAGTCCGGGACAGGGCGGGGACACCCAGTAC. Translated, it gives CASSPGQGGDTQY. The CDR3 reads in full as CASSPGQGGDTQYF.

With respect to this clone: These gene names are mouse names. The read finishes 1 residue shy of the CDR3 end, and the germline J gene is used to complete it. V is TRBV13-1 and J is TRBJ2-7, with a possible D match to TRBD2 (5 bases). The CDR3 runs to 15 residues. Per the germline V gene, CDR1 is NSHNY and CDR2 is SYGAGN. V was clipped by 0 bases and J by 4 bases, with 14 bases between them. CDR3 in amino acids: CASSDASLGEYEQYF. CDR3 DNA, as far as it was read: TGTGCCAGCAGTGATGCAAGTCTGGGAGAGTATGAACAGTAC.

A note on this clone: Gene names and germline match the mouse. The read terminates 1 residue ahead of where the CDR3 ends, so the germline J gene completes it. This chain links TRBV19 with TRBJ1-6; unclear D gene. TRBJ1-6 counts as an open reading frame of uncertain function. V gave up 2 bases and J gave up 7 bases, with 4 bases separating them. This CDR3 contains 12 residues. In germline, CDR1 is FNHDT, CDR2 SITEND (reference sequence). CDR3 loop: CASSMQNSPLYF. The covered CDR3 bases are TGTGCCAGCAGTATGCAGAATTCGCCCCTCTAC.

On this clone itself: The genes are named according to mouse. The CDR3 here is CASSRGTGGRDTQYF. The sequenced CDR3 bases are TGTGCCAGCAGCCGAGGGACTGGGGGGAGAGACACCCAGTAC. This sequence joins TRBV2 and TRBJ2-5, with 12 nucleotides matching TRBD2. The read comes to an end 1 residue before the CDR3 does, leaving the germline J gene to fill in the end. The CDR3 contains 15 residues. In germline, CDR1 is LGHNA, CDR2 YSYQKL. V trimming: 4 bases; J trimming: 5 bases; junction bases outside the gene matches: 4.

With respect to this clone: Any gene name here is a mouse gene name. The sequence runs out 1 residue before the end of the CDR3; the remainder is reconstructed from the germline J gene. Other DNA sequences from this sample encode an identical CDR3 as well. This rearrangement joins TRBV13-2 to TRBJ2-2, with TRBD1 matching over 10 bases. This CDR3 has 16 amino acids. Germline V gene sequence: CDR1 NNHNN, CDR2 SYGAGS (reference sequence). V was clipped by 0 bases and J by 3 bases; unmatched bases: 2. CDR3 protein: CASGDAGTGDTGQLYF. Incomplete CDR3 DNA: TGTGCCAGCGGTGATGCCGGGACAGGGGACACCGGGCAGCTCTAC.

This clone was observed a handful of times. Mouse gene names and germline throughout. The read is 1 residue too short to cover the CDR3 end, so that end is filled in from the germline J gene. This chain connects TRBV5 to TRBJ2-7; D is unresolved. The CDR3 contains 11 residues. Trimming removed 4 bases from V and 4 bases from J, with 5 bases in between. In germline, CDR1 is LGHNA, CDR2 YNLKQL (reference sequence). CDR3 bases read: TGTGCCAGCAGCCCCTCTTATGAACAGTAC. This gives the protein CASSPSYEQY. The whole CDR3 reads CASSPSYEQYF.

Remarks on this clone: The gene symbols are mouse symbols. Read coverage stops 1 residue before the CDR3 terminus; the germline J gene supplies the remainder. The J gene is TRBJ1-1, the V gene TRBV16, with D maybe TRBD1 (6 bases). Trimming shortened V by 5 bases and J by 3 bases, and 10 bases separated the two germline ends. The CDR3 consists of 13 residues. Germline-derived CDR1 and CDR2 are SGHSA and FRNQAP. The CDR3 reads CASSPRQDTEVFF. CDR3 DNA (partial): TGTGCAAGCAGCCCCCGACAGGACACAGAAGTCTTC.

About this clone: Gene names follow the mouse nomenclature. The DNA ends 1 residue before the CDR3 does, and the rest of the CDR3 is filled in from the germline J gene. The J gene is TRBJ2-4, the V gene TRBV29, with D hard to call. This CDR3 spans 12 amino acids. Looked up from germline, CDR1 is MSHET and CDR2 is SYDVDS. V lost 2 bases to trimming and J lost 4 bases, with 4 bases between them. CDR3 sequence: CASSLGKNTLYF. The DNA read from the CDR3 is TGTGCTAGCAGTTTAGGAAAAAACACCTTGTAC.

This clone turned up a few times. These gene names are mouse names. The read is 1 residue too short to cover the CDR3 end, so that end is filled in from the germline J gene. The chain carries TRBV13-2 and TRBJ1-2; D is uncertain. This CDR3 comprises 12 residues. In germline, CDR1 is NNHNN, CDR2 SYGAGS (reference sequence). The germline V and J ends were trimmed by 1 base and 0 bases, with 1 base remaining between them. The CDR3 is CASGDPNSDYTF. CDR3 DNA (partial): TGTGCCAGCGGTGATCCAAACTCCGACTACACC.

About this clone itself: Mouse gene names apply. With the read ending 1 residue before the CDR3 end, the germline J gene is used to fill in that end. This rearrangement joins TRBV26 to TRBJ2-2; D unclear. The CDR3 length is 14 residues. Germline V gene lookup returns CDR1 KGHPV and CDR2 FQNQEV (reference sequence). V was pared by 0 bases and J by 0 bases, with 2 bases between. The CDR3 bases that were read are TGTGCCAGCAGTCTGTCGCCAAACACCGGGCAGCTCTAC. Translated: CASSLSPNTGQLY. The whole CDR3 protein reads CASSLSPNTGQLYF.

A word on this clone: Germline and genes: mouse. The read terminates 1 residue ahead of where the CDR3 ends, so the germline J gene completes it. The chain is built from TRBV13-3 and TRBJ2-4; no firm D call. The CDR3 sequence is 14 residues long. The V gene lost 4 bases and the J gene lost 0 bases, with 9 bases spanning the gap. CDR1 is NNHDY, CDR2 SYVADS, per germline. CDR3 residues: CASSPATSQNTLYF. CDR3 DNA, as far as it was read: TGTGCCAGCAGTCCCGCAACTAGTCAAAACACCTTGTAC.

For this clone: Gene names and germline match the mouse. The read falls 1 residue short of the CDR3 end, and the missing part is taken from the germline J gene. V gene TRBV23 combines with J gene TRBJ2-1. There are 15 residues in the CDR3. Looked up from germline, CDR1 is KGHTA and CDR2 is FQNQQP. The CDR3 bases that were read are TGCTCCAGCAGTCAATCCGGGTATAACTATGCTGAGCAGTTC. It specifies CSSSQSGYNYAEQF. The whole CDR3 protein is CSSSQSGYNYAEQFF.

With respect to this clone: Gene names follow the mouse nomenclature. The read stops 1 residue short of the end of the CDR3; the missing end is completed from the germline J gene. The V call is TRBV13-2, the J call TRBJ1-4, with TRBD1 matching 8 bases. Germline V gene data show CDR1 as NNHNN and CDR2 as SYGAGS (reference sequence). The CDR3 spans 17 residues. With V trimmed by 6 bases and J by 0 bases, 10 bases remained unmatched. CDR3 in amino acids: CASAPGTGIISNERLFF. The DNA read from the CDR3 is TGTGCCAGCGCCCCCGGGACAGGAATAATTTCCAACGAAAGATTATTT.

In regard to this clone: The gene symbols are mouse symbols. The CDR3 end falls 1 residue outside the read, so it is completed with the germline J gene. V usage is TRBV13-2 and J usage is TRBJ2-2; 8 nucleotides line up with TRBD1. The trim removed 0 bases at V and 4 bases at J, leaving 5 bases unmatched. The CDR3 spans 16 residues. Germline CDR1 reads NNHNN; CDR2 reads SYGAGS (reference sequence). The part of the CDR3 DNA that was read is TGTGCCAGCGGTGATGCCCAGGGGGCGGGCACCGGGCAGCTCTAC. Protein product: CASGDAQGAGTGQLY. In full, the CDR3 is CASGDAQGAGTGQLYF.

Concerning this clone: Gene names refer to mouse genes. The observed sequence ends 1 residue before the CDR3 terminus, with the missing tail filled in from the germline J gene. V and J are TRBV19 and TRBJ1-1; D may be TRBD1 (5 bases). The V end lost 4 bases, the J end lost 5 bases, and 15 bases lay between the germline ends. The V gene's germline CDR1 is FNHDT and CDR2 SITEND (reference sequence). The CDR3 runs to 14 residues. The sequenced CDR3 bases are TGTGCCAGCAGTCCCGGGACGGCTGGGACAGAAGTCTTC. Protein sequence: CASSPGTAGTEVF. The complete CDR3 reads CASSPGTAGTEVFF.

This clone was picked up a small number of times. Gene names are mouse gene names. The DNA ends 1 residue before the CDR3 does, and the rest of the CDR3 is filled in from the germline J gene. The genes are TRBV1 and TRBJ2-7; 8 positions agree with TRBD1. The V segment lost 4 bases and the J segment 0 bases; nucleotides outside the gene matches: 2. The germline V gene has CDR1 NSQYPW and CDR2 LRSPGD (reference sequence). The CDR3 runs 14 residues. The CDR3 here is CTCSGTGSSYEQYF. CDR3 bases read: TGCACCTGCAGTGGGACAGGGAGCTCCTATGAACAGTAC.

As to this clone: Any gene name here is a mouse gene name. The read stops 1 residue short of the end of the CDR3; the missing end is completed from the germline J gene. The chain recombines TRBV5 with TRBJ1-6; D gene uncertain. TRBJ1-6 qualifies as an ORF whose function is uncertain. V gave up 0 bases and J gave up 0 bases, with 9 bases separating them. The V gene's germline CDR1 is LGHNA and CDR2 YNLKQL (reference sequence). This CDR3 region has 17 residues. The CDR3 spells CASSQDPGNSYNSPLYF. The part of the CDR3 DNA that was read is TGTGCCAGCAGCCAAGATCCGGGGAATTCCTATAATTCGCCCCTCTAC.

With respect to this clone: The listed genes are named as in mouse. The covered CDR3 bases are TGTGCCAGCGGTGGGACTGGGAGTGCAGAAACGCTGTAT. It specifies CASGGTGSAETLY. In full, the CDR3 is CASGGTGSAETLYF. The chain has TRBV13-2 and TRBJ2-3; TRBD2 matches at 8 bases. The CDR3 goes on 1 residue after the read ends, and that part is filled in from the germline J gene. This CDR3 spans 14 amino acids. Germline CDR1 NNHNN, CDR2 SYGAGS (reference sequence). The ends lost 3 bases at V and 0 bases at J; junction bases unmatched: 0.